One and the same sample provided the 19 T cell receptor beta chains below, sequenced in a study of blood T cell repertoires in COVID-19. Produced via immunoSEQ multiplex PCR; TCRdb's table is partial and in-frame only. Altogether 300,000 to 400,000 clones are present, around 86% being singletons, with the ten largest covering 1%. Sample: peripheral blood. The origin of the receptors is a man aged 50-60 years with active or convalescent COVID-19.

The sample holds a few counts of this clone. V usage is TRBV2 and J usage is TRBJ1-2, with TRBD1 identical over 7 bases. After removal of 5 bases from V and 2 bases from J, the junction contained 2 bases not matched to a gene. Germline CDR1 and CDR2: SNHLY and FYNNEI. This CDR3 is built from 13 residues. The chain's CDR3 is CASSQGQNYGYTF. The CDR3 DNA sequence: TGTGCCAGCAGTCAGGGACAGAACTATGGCTACACCTTC.

The rearrangement joins TRBV5-1 to TRBJ2-1; TRBD1 is a possible D gene (6 bases). In germline, CDR1 is SGHRS, CDR2 YFSETQ. V was pared by 0 bases and J by 5 bases, with 12 bases between. The CDR3 sequence is 15 residues long. CDR3 sequence reads: CASSLAPAGDNEQFF. CDR3 nucleotides: TGCGCCAGCAGCTTGGCCCCGGCAGGGGACAATGAGCAGTTCTTC.

V gene TRBV9 combines with J gene TRBJ2-7; TRBD2 might be the D (7 bases). Trimming removed 5 bases from V and 5 bases from J, with 17 bases in between. The CDR3 has 14 residues. The germline gives CDR1 SGDLS, CDR2 YYNGEE. The CDR3 region is CASSRGGASDEQYF. DNA of the CDR3: TGTGCCAGCAGTAGAGGGGGGGCTTCGGACGAGCAGTACTTC. Supplemented by reference TRBV9 and TRBJ2-7, the full variable domain reads DSGVTQTPKHLITATGQRVTLRCSPRSGDLSVYWYQQSLDQGLQFLIQYYNGEERAKGNILERFSAQQFPDLHSELNLSSLELGDSALYFCASSRGGASDEQYFGPGTRLTVT.

V gene TRBV5-1 combines with J gene TRBJ1-2; the D gene is possibly TRBD1 (5 bases). Trimming took off 4 bases at V and 5 bases at J, with 15 bases between the two ends. Per germline, CDR1 SGHRS and CDR2 YFSETQ. The CDR3 loop spans 14 amino acids. CDR3 sequence: CASSVSTGEYGYTF. In DNA, the CDR3 is TGCGCCAGCAGCGTGAGCACAGGCGAGTATGGCTACACCTTC. The full variable domain, rest sourced from reference TRBV5-1 and TRBJ1-2, is KAGVTQTPRYLIKTRGQQVTLSCSPISGHRSVSWYQQTPGQGLQFLFEYFSETQRNKGNFPGRFSGRQFSNSRSEMNVSTLELGDSALYLCASSVSTGEYGYTFGSGTRLTVV.

Details on this clone: Other DNA sequences of this sample code for an identical CDR3. This chain links TRBV2 with TRBJ2-1; a possible D gene is TRBD2 (5 bases). There are 14 residues in the CDR3. Germline lookup yields CDR1 SNHLY and CDR2 FYNNEI. Trimming left V 4 bases short and J 0 bases short, with 7 bases between. CDR3 loop: CASSVGSSYNEQFF. CDR3 sequence (DNA): TGTGCCAGCAGTGTTGGGAGCTCCTACAATGAGCAGTTCTTC.

V is TRBV6-1 and J is TRBJ1-5; 10 nucleotides agree with TRBD1. V lost 1 base to trimming and J lost 2 bases; unmatched junction nucleotides: 5. Per the germline V gene, CDR1 is MNHNS and CDR2 is SASEGT. This CDR3 contains 17 residues. DNA for the CDR3: TGTGCCAGCAGTGAAGGACAGGGGGCTGGTGGCAATCAGCCCCAGCATTTT. Amino acids: CASSEGQGAGGNQPQHF.

This chain connects TRBV4-2 to TRBJ2-7; 12 bases align to TRBD2. Germline assignment: CDR1 LGHNA and CDR2 YNFKEQ. Unmatched junction bases numbered 7, after V lost 4 bases and J lost 0 bases. The CDR3 covers 17 residues. The CDR3 DNA is TGTGCCAGCAGCCCATCTCTAGCGGGAGGGTACTCCTACGAGCAGTACTTC. This sequence encodes CASSPSLAGGYSYEQYF.

The V gene is TRBV5-1, the J gene TRBJ1-1; 9 bases agree with TRBD1. The V gene end was trimmed by 4 bases and the J gene end by 9 bases; junction bases not matched to a gene: 7. Germline V gives CDR1 SGHRS, CDR2 YFSETQ. This CDR3 region has 13 residues. The CDR3 DNA reads as TGCGCCAGCAGCCAGGGACAGGGAACTCAAGCTTTCTTT. The encoded protein is CASSQGQGTQAFF. Variable domain in full (rest from reference TRBV5-1 and TRBJ1-1): KAGVTQTPRYLIKTRGQQVTLSCSPISGHRSVSWYQQTPGQGLQFLFEYFSETQRNKGNFPGRFSGRQFSNSRSEMNVSTLELGDSALYLCASSQGQGTQAFFGQGTRLTVV.

Of note for this clone: This sample also contains other DNA sequences that code for the same CDR3. This rearrangement joins TRBV11-2 to TRBJ1-1; no definite D call. Trimming took 0 bases from V and 4 from J, leaving 3 bases between them. This CDR3 has 12 residues. In germline, CDR1 is SGHAT, CDR2 FQNNGV. This CDR3 is CASSLDSTEAFF. The CDR3 DNA reads TGTGCCAGCAGCTTAGACAGCACTGAAGCTTTCTTT. The variable domain in full, with the rest retrieved from reference TRBV11-2 and TRBJ1-1, is EAGVAQSPRYKIIEKRQSVAFWCNPISGHATLYWYQQILGQGPKLLIQFQNNGVVDDSQLPKDRFSAERLKGVDSTLKIQPAKLEDSAVYLCASSLDSTEAFFGQGTRLTVV.

This chain joins TRBV19 and TRBJ2-5, with 8 bases lining up with TRBD1. Unmatched junction bases numbered 7, after V lost 9 bases and J lost 1 base. Germline values: CDR1 LNHDA, CDR2 SQIVND (reference sequence). The CDR3 runs 14 residues. CDR3 region: CASSSTGAQETQYF. CDR3 in DNA: TGTGCCAGCTCATCGACAGGGGCCCAAGAGACCCAGTACTTC.

The chain is built from TRBV11-2 and TRBJ1-2; 9 bases match TRBD1. Germline V gene lookup returns CDR1 SGHAT and CDR2 FQNNGV. The CDR3 sequence is 16 residues long. With V trimmed by 1 base and J by 4 bases, 7 bases remained unmatched. CDR3 region: CASSLGGDRVLYGYTF. The CDR3 bases are TGTGCCAGCAGCTTAGGTGGGGACAGGGTACTCTATGGCTACACCTTC. Full variable domain (remainder filled in from reference TRBV11-2 and TRBJ1-2): EAGVAQSPRYKIIEKRQSVAFWCNPISGHATLYWYQQILGQGPKLLIQFQNNGVVDDSQLPKDRFSAERLKGVDSTLKIQPAKLEDSAVYLCASSLGGDRVLYGYTFGSGTRLTVV.

The rearrangement links TRBV6-2 or TRBV6-3 to TRBJ1-2; the D is unclear. The V gene lost 5 bases and the J gene lost 7 bases, with 20 bases spanning the gap. The CDR3 runs 15 residues. Per germline, CDR1 MNHEY and CDR2 SVGEGT. Written as DNA, the CDR3 is TGTGCCAGCAGTACGGGCCGATCGGAGGTCGGTGGCTACACCTTC. Protein: CASSTGRSEVGGYTF.

V is TRBV6-5 and J is TRBJ1-2; 8 nucleotides align to TRBD1. The trim removed 2 bases at V and 7 bases at J, leaving 6 bases unmatched. The CDR3 loop spans 14 amino acids. Germline lookup yields CDR1 MNHEY and CDR2 SVGAGI. The CDR3: CASSYGGQVSGYTF. The CDR3 DNA reads as TGTGCCAGCAGTTACGGGGGACAGGTCTCTGGCTACACCTTC.

This clone appeared a single time. J is TRBJ2-3 and V is TRBV7-3, with D maybe TRBD2 (6 bases). Per germline, CDR1 SGHTA and CDR2 FQGTGA. This CDR3 spans 13 amino acids. With 5 bases removed from V and 6 bases from J, the gap between germline ends came to 12 bases. CDR3 residues: CASSLGTGDTQYF. The DNA of the CDR3 is TGTGCCAGCAGCCTTGGGACTGGGGATACGCAGTATTTT.

The chain couples TRBV5-1 to TRBJ1-2; 9 nucleotides align to TRBD1. Germline loops: CDR1 SGHRS, CDR2 YFSETQ. With 0 bases clipped from V and 7 bases from J, the junction kept 10 bases outside the gene matches. The CDR3 totals 16 residues. The CDR3 region has the DNA TGCGCCAGCAGCTTGGTCGGGTCGGGACAGGGTGGTGGCTACACCTTC. This gives the protein CASSLVGSGQGGGYTF.

The chain uses TRBV4-1 and TRBJ2-7; D is ambiguous. The ends were cut back, 0 bases at V and 1 base at J, with 7 bases in the middle. The CDR3 length is 14 residues. Germline lookup yields CDR1 MGHRA and CDR2 YSYEKL. CDR3 bases: TGCGCCAGCAGCCAAGAATCCACTTCCTACGAGCAGTACTTC. The encoded protein is CASSQESTSYEQYF.

The CDR3 coding sequence is TGTGCCAGCAGCCCGACTCTATCATCGGGCTATGGCTACACCTTC. Translation gives CASSPTLSSGYGYTF. This chain joins TRBV14 and TRBJ1-2; no definite D call. This CDR3 has 15 amino acids. Trimming stripped 4 bases from V and 4 bases from J, with 16 bases between. Germline V gene sequence: CDR1 SGHDN, CDR2 FVKESK.

The chain combines TRBV10-3 with TRBJ2-3; TRBD2 is a possible D gene (6 bases). Germline CDR1 is ENHRY and CDR2 is SYGVKD. Trimming removed 5 bases at V and 4 bases at J, with 19 bases between. The CDR3 runs to 16 residues. In DNA, the CDR3 is TGTGCCATCAGTCTCGCCGGTGGGGGGTGGGCAGATACGCAGTATTTT. Encoded protein: CAISLAGGGWADTQYF.

This sequence joins TRBV6-1 and TRBJ1-5, with TRBD1 matching 7 bases. The CDR3 has 17 residues. V lost 4 bases and J lost 2; bases outside the gene matches: 11. Germline loops: CDR1 MNHNS, CDR2 SASEGT. CDR3 coding DNA: TGTGCCAGCAGTGGGCCGACAGGGCGGGACGGCAATCAGCCCCAGCATTTT. Amino acid sequence: CASSGPTGRDGNQPQHF.